A selection of T cell receptor beta chains follows, all from one sample in a study of T cell responses to AZD1222 COVID-19 vaccine. Clones were sequenced by immunoSEQ multiplex PCR, and TCRdb holds only the in-frame ones, with some missing. The table lists roughly 150,000 clones, 70% to 90% of them singletons. Source: peripheral blood, taken after recovery from COVID-19. The receptor set was obtained from an adult who had recovered from COVID-19. CDR3s include the opening cysteine and the closing phenylalanine or tryptophan. Each record gives: V gene, J gene, D gene, clone size, CDR3 protein, CDR3 DNA. D genes are given only for firm matches. Size is stated for part of the rows, as once, few or many counts, or as a class when the clone is expanded.

v_call: TRBV7-3; j_call: TRBJ1-1; d_call: NA; clone_size: once; cdr3_aa: CASSLTRASTEAFF; cdr3_nt: TGTGCCAGCAGCTTAACCAGAGCGAGCACTGAAGCTTTCTTT
v_call: TRBV2; j_call: TRBJ2-7; d_call: NA; clone_size: NA; cdr3_aa: CASTPSAFSYEQYF; cdr3_nt: TGTGCCAGCACCCCTAGCGCTTTCTCCTACGAGCAGTACTTC
v_call: TRBV27; j_call: TRBJ2-3; d_call: NA; clone_size: NA; cdr3_aa: CASSLSWGASDTQYF; cdr3_nt: TGTGCCAGCAGTTTATCATGGGGGGCTTCAGATACGCAGTATTTT
v_call: TRBV19; j_call: TRBJ2-7; d_call: NA; clone_size: NA; cdr3_aa: CASSAKKVTAYEQYF; cdr3_nt: TGTGCCAGTAGTGCCAAGAAGGTCACGGCCTACGAGCAGTACTTC
v_call: TRBV2; j_call: TRBJ1-4; d_call: NA; clone_size: once; cdr3_aa: CASSENRGEKLFF; cdr3_nt: TGTGCCAGCAGTGAAAATCGTGGTGAAAAACTGTTTTTT
v_call: TRBV25-1; j_call: TRBJ2-7; d_call: TRBD2; clone_size: NA; cdr3_aa: CASSDTSGGPIGQYF; cdr3_nt: TGTGCCAGCAGTGATACTAGCGGGGGCCCTATCGGGCAGTACTTC
v_call: TRBV19; j_call: TRBJ2-1; d_call: TRBD1; clone_size: NA; cdr3_aa: CASSGSPGTGISSYNEQFF; cdr3_nt: TGTGCCAGTAGTGGGAGCCCCGGGACAGGGATTAGCTCCTACAATGAGCAGTTCTTC
v_call: TRBV19; j_call: TRBJ1-5; d_call: NA; clone_size: NA; cdr3_aa: CASDPGHPQPQHF; cdr3_nt: TGTGCCAGTGACCCCGGACACCCACAGCCCCAGCATTTT
v_call: TRBV5-1; j_call: TRBJ1-3; d_call: TRBD1; clone_size: NA; cdr3_aa: CASSRTVQGSSGNTIYF; cdr3_nt: TGCGCCAGCAGCCGGACGGTACAGGGGAGCTCTGGAAACACCATATATTTT
v_call: TRBV19; j_call: TRBJ1-1; d_call: NA; clone_size: NA; cdr3_aa: CASSVDRSGWNTEAFF; cdr3_nt: TGTGCCAGTAGTGTAGATCGGTCAGGGTGGAACACTGAAGCTTTCTTT
v_call: TRBV6-5; j_call: TRBJ1-3; d_call: NA; clone_size: NA; cdr3_aa: CASIRGRNTIYF; cdr3_nt: TGTGCCAGCATCCGGGGGAGAAACACCATATATTTT
v_call: TRBV5-4; j_call: TRBJ1-2; d_call: TRBD1; clone_size: NA; cdr3_aa: CASSAMGTGDGYTF; cdr3_nt: TGTGCCAGCAGCGCTATGGGGACAGGGGATGGCTACACCTTC
v_call: TRBV5-6; j_call: TRBJ2-7; d_call: TRBD2; clone_size: NA; cdr3_aa: CASSRGLAETYEQYF; cdr3_nt: TGTGCCAGCAGCCGAGGACTAGCGGAGACCTACGAGCAGTACTTC
v_call: TRBV7-2; j_call: TRBJ1-1; d_call: TRBD1; clone_size: NA; cdr3_aa: CASSLGDRGNTEAFF; cdr3_nt: TGTGCCAGCAGCTTGGGGGACAGGGGGAACACTGAAGCTTTCTTT
v_call: TRBV18; j_call: TRBJ2-5; d_call: NA; clone_size: NA; cdr3_aa: CASSPRSGRETQYF; cdr3_nt: TGTGCCAGCTCACCAAGGTCCGGCCGAGAGACCCAGTACTTC
v_call: TRBV28; j_call: TRBJ2-7; d_call: TRBD1; clone_size: NA; cdr3_aa: CASSPYLGGTGGEQYF; cdr3_nt: TGTGCCAGCAGTCCCTACTTGGGAGGGACAGGGGGTGAGCAGTACTTC
v_call: TRBV5-4; j_call: TRBJ1-2; d_call: TRBD1; clone_size: NA; cdr3_aa: CASSSGGSGQGTYGYTF; cdr3_nt: TGTGCCAGCAGCTCGGGGGGTAGCGGACAGGGGACGTATGGCTACACCTTC
v_call: TRBV27; j_call: TRBJ1-5; d_call: NA; clone_size: NA; cdr3_aa: CASSPLLGGGGNQPQHF; cdr3_nt: TGTGCCAGCAGCCCCCTCTTAGGGGGGGGAGGCAATCAGCCCCAGCATTTT
v_call: TRBV7-2; j_call: TRBJ1-2; d_call: NA; clone_size: once; cdr3_aa: CASSPLIYGYTF; cdr3_nt: TGTGCCAGCAGCCCTCTTATCTATGGCTACACCTTC
v_call: TRBV2; j_call: TRBJ1-1; d_call: NA; clone_size: NA; cdr3_aa: CASYRENTEAFF; cdr3_nt: TGTGCCAGCTACAGGGAGAACACTGAAGCTTTCTTT
v_call: TRBV7-9; j_call: TRBJ2-7; d_call: TRBD1; clone_size: NA; cdr3_aa: CASSLVRDRGWYEQYF; cdr3_nt: TGTGCCAGCAGCTTAGTTAGGGACAGGGGGTGGTACGAGCAGTACTTC
v_call: TRBV7-3; j_call: TRBJ2-3; d_call: NA; clone_size: NA; cdr3_aa: CASSVGVTSTDTQYF; cdr3_nt: TGTGCCAGCTCGGTGGGGGTTACTAGCACAGATACGCAGTATTTT
v_call: TRBV11-3; j_call: TRBJ2-7; d_call: NA; clone_size: once; cdr3_aa: CASSLVLGAEQYF; cdr3_nt: TGTGCCAGCAGCTTAGTACTCGGAGCCGAGCAGTACTTC